This TCR beta chain was sequenced for a study of regulatory T cells in long-lasting Graves disease. Findings and limits, study-wide: Preferential use of TRBV28, TRBJ1-2 and TRBJ2-5 was seen in persistent disease. Only a small sample size was used, which may have cut accuracy. The study examined only peripheral blood, not thyroid tissue.

Indicated time point: persistent/refractory GD, antithyroid drugs over 5 years with positive TRAb. After RNA was extracted from PBMCs, the TCR library was made from it. The CDR3 runs 12 residues. Germline assignment: CDR1 GTSNPN and CDR2 SVGIG (reference sequence). The V gene end was trimmed by 2 bases and the J gene end by 6 bases; junction bases not matched to a gene: 3. Sequencing libraries for TCR beta were prepared with iRepertoire HTBI primers and Arm-PCR of CDR3 regions. Using its own MiXCR run on the multiplex PCR reads, TCRdb lists one record per CDR3 protein. This sample has roughly 470,000 distinct CDR3 sequences, with less than 25% found just once. This clonotype occurred many times. Antigen specificity is unknown.

The rearrangement links TRBV30 to TRBJ1-2, with TRBD1 identical over 7 bases. The sequences come from peripheral blood mononuclear cells (PBMCs), collected when the disease was refractory, from a patient treated with antithyroid drugs. The sequence derives from a female donor with Graves disease. The CDR3 loop is CAWSYGQDGYTF. The CDR3, as DNA: TGTGCCTGGAGTTATGGACAGGATGGCTACACCTTC. Complete variable domain (other parts from reference TRBV30 and TRBJ1-2): SQTIHQWPATLVQPVGSPLSLECTVEGTSNPNLYWYRQAAGRGLQLLFYSVGIGQISSEVPQNLSASRPQDRQFILSSKKLLLSDSGFYLCAWSYGQDGYTFGSGTRLTVV.